This T cell receptor beta chain derives from a study of PD-1 blockade in classical Hodgkin lymphoma. Study results and limitations: The CD4+ diversity rise by C4D1 was clearest in complete responders. Undefined causes, possibly disease activity or prior therapy, underlie the repertoire differences.

TCRdb keeps only in-frame clones here, not all; method: immunoSEQ multiplex PCR. This table holds about 150,000 clones, about four fifths found once. The CDR3 length is 17 residues. Germline V gene sequence: CDR1 SGDLS, CDR2 YYNGEE. V dropped 0 bases and J dropped 6 bases, with 22 bases sitting between them. In its sample, this clone was seen a few times. The antigen is unknown. Relapse was seen in all patients after autologous stem cell transplantation, and brentuximab vedotin exposure was variable. The V gene is TRBV9, the J gene TRBJ2-7; D might be TRBD1 (8 bases). This sequence was found in a human donor with classical Hodgkin lymphoma. Sequenced here: peripheral blood mononuclear cells (PBMCs), sampled before the second cycle of nivolumab. The CDR3 nucleotides are TGTGCCAGCAGCGTAGCAGGAACAGGGGGAGGGGCGGGCGAGCAGTACTTC. Translating it yields CASSVAGTGGGAGEQYF.